The 17 T cell receptor beta chains below come from one sample, sequenced in a study of monozygotic twins with inflammatory bowel disease. One entry per CDR3 protein, without DNA, is what TCRdb gives after re-calling the 5' RACE reads. This table holds approximately 420,000 distinct CDR3 sequences. The sequencing sample was made of blood. The receptors were gathered from a human donor with ulcerative colitis or Crohn's disease, or a healthy co-twin of an affected twin (not recorded which).

This chain links TRBV7-3 with TRBJ1-2; the D call from TCRdb, TRBD1, cannot be confirmed without DNA. In germline, CDR1 is SGHTA, CDR2 FQGTGA. The CDR3 length is 13 residues. This CDR3 is CASSPGPGGGYTF. The full variable domain, rest sourced from reference TRBV7-3 and TRBJ1-2, is GAGVSQTPSNKVTEKGKYVELRCDPISGHTALYWYRQSLGQGPEFLIYFQGTGAADDSGLPNDRFFAVRPEGSVSTLKIQRTERGDSAVYLCASSPGPGGGYTFGSGTRLTVV.

CDR3: CSAVTDMNTEAFF. This chain uses TRBV20-1 with TRBJ1-1. CDR1 is DFQATT, CDR2 SNEGSKA, per germline (reference sequence). The CDR3 is made up of 13 amino acids.

The chain couples TRBV27 to TRBJ2-7; TCRdb designates TRBD2, a call that cannot be tested without DNA. Germline values: CDR1 MNHEY, CDR2 SMNVEV (reference sequence). The CDR3 covers 17 residues. The CDR3 region is CASSRRAGTSGSYEQYF.

The chain links TRBV7-2 to TRBJ1-2. The CDR3 runs to 14 residues. The germline CDR1 and CDR2 sequences are SGHTA and FQGNSA. The CDR3 sequence is CASREGQLNYGYTF.

CDR3 loop: CASSEDRGRNQPQHF. This chain links TRBV2 with TRBJ1-5; TCRdb picks TRBD1, but there is no DNA to check that call. Germline lookup yields CDR1 SNHLY and CDR2 FYNNEI. The CDR3 spans 15 residues.

This rearrangement joins TRBV5-1 to TRBJ2-3; the TRBD1 assignment by TCRdb is unverifiable without DNA. Germline loops: CDR1 SGHRS, CDR2 YFSETQ. The CDR3 is 12 residues long. This chain's CDR3 is CASSPGRDTQYF.

V is TRBV20-1 and J is TRBJ2-3; the D gene TCRdb calls, TRBD1, cannot be checked with no DNA. Per the germline V gene, CDR1 is DFQATT and CDR2 is SNEGSKA (reference sequence). This CDR3 has 11 residues. The CDR3 loop reads CSALGADTQYF.

The V gene is TRBV3-1, the J gene TRBJ2-5; absent DNA, TCRdb's TRBD1 call cannot be checked. Germline assignment: CDR1 LGHDT and CDR2 YNNKEL (reference sequence). CDR3 size: 15 residues. The CDR3 sequence is CASSQDRARQETQYF.

The chain recombines TRBV2 with TRBJ2-3; absent DNA, TCRdb's TRBD1 call cannot be checked. This CDR3 contains 14 residues. Germline V CDR1 and CDR2: SNHLY, FYNNEI. The CDR3 sequence: CASKGRRDTDTQYF. Supplemented by reference TRBV2 and TRBJ2-3, the full variable domain reads EPEVTQTPSHQVTQMGQEVILRCVPISNHLYFYWYRQILGQKVEFLVSFYNNEISEKSEIFDDQFSVERPDGSNFTLKIRSTKLEDSAMYFCASKGRRDTDTQYFGPGTRLTVL.

J is TRBJ2-1 and V is TRBV7-6. This CDR3 comprises 15 residues. The germline V gene encodes CDR1 SGHVS and CDR2 FNYEAQ. CDR3 loop: CASSLGSTSYNEQFF.

The rearrangement links TRBV6-6 to TRBJ2-6; TCRdb lists TRBD1, though no DNA is available to test this call. The germline V gene encodes CDR1 MNHNY and CDR2 SVGAGI (reference sequence). The CDR3 loop spans 14 amino acids. CDR3 residues: CASTRAPGANVLTF.

This sequence joins TRBV4-1 and TRBJ1-2. Germline CDR1 MGHRA, CDR2 YSYEKL. The length of the CDR3 is 18 residues. CDR3 sequence reads: CASSQRVDLRQRNYGYTF.

The rearrangement links TRBV7-9 to TRBJ2-1; TCRdb's D call, TRBD1, is unchecked because there is no DNA. The CDR3 is 16 amino acids. Germline CDR1 reads SEHNR; CDR2 reads FQNEAQ (reference sequence). The CDR3 here is CASSSPIQGTYNEQFF.

This chain connects TRBV20-1 to TRBJ2-4; TCRdb designates TRBD2, a call that cannot be tested without DNA. CDR1 is DFQATT, CDR2 SNEGSKA, per germline (reference sequence). This CDR3 comprises 17 residues. The CDR3 is CSARDRVAGGAKNIQYF.

The chain has TRBV12-3 or TRBV12-4 and TRBJ2-2; TCRdb gives TRBD1 as the D gene, but with no DNA this cannot be confirmed. This CDR3 comprises 14 residues. CDR3 in amino acids: CASKWTGRDGELFF.

J is TRBJ2-5 and V is TRBV5-5. From germline, CDR1 is SGHKS and CDR2 YYEKEE (reference sequence). This CDR3 is built from 13 residues. The CDR3 here is CASSLSFGETQYF.

The chain combines TRBV5-1 with TRBJ2-5; TCRdb selects TRBD2, and the lack of DNA leaves this call unchecked. CDR3 length: 17 amino acids. CDR1 and CDR2 from the germline V gene are SGHRS and YFSETQ. This CDR3 reads CASSLVASGGLQETQYF.